The 8 T cell receptor beta chains below were found in one sample sequenced in a study of T cell changes during pregnancy in multiple sclerosis. TCRdb's table, derived via immunoSEQ multiplex PCR, lists solely in-frame clones and lacks some. The table shows tens of thousands of clones, with roughly 93% occurring only once. The sequences come from peripheral blood, collected in the second trimester of pregnancy. These receptors originate from a female donor with multiple sclerosis, enrolled in a pregnancy study.

CDR3 nucleotide sequence: TGCAGCGTGGGGGGTCACAGCGCAGGTTATGGCTACACCTTC. It yields the protein CSVGGHSAGYGYTF. This chain links TRBV29-1 with TRBJ1-2; TRBD1 might be the D (5 bases). Trimming stripped 6 bases from V and 5 bases from J, with 19 bases between. Germline values: CDR1 SQVTM, CDR2 ANQGSEA. The CDR3 has 14 residues.

V and J are TRBV5-1 and TRBJ2-1; 8 bases match TRBD1. Per the germline V gene, CDR1 is SGHRS and CDR2 is YFSETQ. The CDR3 is 15 amino acids. V lost 4 bases to trimming and J lost 4 bases; unmatched junction nucleotides: 7. The CDR3: CASSHDRGAYNEQFF. For the CDR3, the DNA is TGCGCCAGCAGCCACGACAGGGGAGCGTACAATGAGCAGTTCTTC.

The V and J genes are TRBV6-5 and TRBJ2-5, with D possibly TRBD2 on 7 matching bases. Looked up from germline, CDR1 is MNHEY and CDR2 is SVGAGI. CDR3 size: 16 residues. The V gene lost 2 bases and the J gene lost 4 bases, with 17 bases spanning the gap. CDR3 bases: TGTGCCAGCAGTTACACCCCGGGGAGGGGGGGAGAGACCCAGTACTTC. This encodes CASSYTPGRGGETQYF.

The chain links TRBV5-1 to TRBJ1-1, with a tentative D call TRBD1 (6 bases). The V end was cut by 3 bases, the J end by 6 bases, with 15 bases between. Germline loops: CDR1 SGHRS, CDR2 YFSETQ. The CDR3 extends over 14 amino acids. The CDR3 spells CASSSGQPKAEAFF. CDR3 nucleotides: TGCGCCAGCAGCTCCGGACAGCCTAAAGCTGAAGCTTTCTTT.

The rearrangement links TRBV5-4 to TRBJ1-1; D is perhaps TRBD1 (6 bases). The CDR3 sequence is 14 residues long. Per germline, CDR1 SGHNT and CDR2 YYREEE (reference sequence). V dropped 4 bases and J dropped 7 bases, with 17 bases sitting between them. The CDR3 nucleotides read TGTGCCAGCAGCCATATGACAGGCGACCATGAAGCTTTCTTT. The encoded protein is CASSHMTGDHEAFF.

The J gene is TRBJ2-1, the V gene TRBV6-6; TRBD2 matches 9 bases. The length of the CDR3 is 16 residues. Germline V gene sequence: CDR1 MNHNY, CDR2 SVGAGI (reference sequence). Trimming removed 6 bases from V and 2 bases from J; junction bases left unmatched: 8. CDR3 DNA sequence: TGTGCCAGCAGCCCCTCCGGGACTAGCACCTACAATGAGCAGTTCTTC. Translation gives CASSPSGTSTYNEQFF.

This rearrangement joins TRBV4-1 to TRBJ2-2, with D possibly TRBD2 on 5 matching bases. There are 15 residues in the CDR3. The germline V and J ends were trimmed by 7 bases and 2 bases, with 14 bases remaining between them. Germline lookup yields CDR1 MGHRA and CDR2 YSYEKL. In DNA form, the CDR3 reads TGCGCCAGCAAATTAATAGGAGGCAACACCGGGGAGCTGTTTTTT. Its translation is CASKLIGGNTGELFF.

J is TRBJ2-1 and V is TRBV7-6, with 9 bases fitting TRBD2. Germline V lookup: CDR1 SGHVS, CDR2 FNYEAQ. V gave up 5 bases and J gave up 9 bases; unmatched junction bases: 17. This CDR3 spans 17 amino acids. CDR3 DNA: TGTGCCAGCAGCCACCGACTAGCGGAAGTACGATCGGGTGAGCAGTTCTTC. Encoded protein: CASSHRLAEVRSGEQFF.